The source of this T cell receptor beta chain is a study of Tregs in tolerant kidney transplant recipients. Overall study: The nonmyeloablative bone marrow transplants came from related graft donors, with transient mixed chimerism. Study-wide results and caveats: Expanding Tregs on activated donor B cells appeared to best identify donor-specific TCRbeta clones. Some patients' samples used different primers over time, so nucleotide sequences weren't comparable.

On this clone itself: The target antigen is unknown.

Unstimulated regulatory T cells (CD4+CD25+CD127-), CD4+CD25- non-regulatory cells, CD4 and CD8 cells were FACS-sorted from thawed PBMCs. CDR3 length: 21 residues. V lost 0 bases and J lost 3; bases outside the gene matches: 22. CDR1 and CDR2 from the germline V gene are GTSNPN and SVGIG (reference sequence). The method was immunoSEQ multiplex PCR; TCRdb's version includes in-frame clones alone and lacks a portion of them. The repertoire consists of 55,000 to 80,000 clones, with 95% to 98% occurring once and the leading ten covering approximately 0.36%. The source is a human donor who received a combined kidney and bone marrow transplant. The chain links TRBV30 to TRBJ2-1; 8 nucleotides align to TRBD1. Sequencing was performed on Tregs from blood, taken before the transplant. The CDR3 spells CAWSVRGRGLLIGPDYNEQFF. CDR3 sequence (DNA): TGTGCCTGGAGTGTACGGGGCAGGGGGCTTCTAATCGGCCCGGACTACAATGAGCAGTTCTTC.